The clone carrying this T cell receptor (beta chain) appeared many times. The antigen remains unidentified. TCRdb used MiXCR to reprocess the reads, holding one entry per CDR3 protein. The sample has under 100,000 distinct CDR3 sequences, roughly 3.5% seen once. These data are taken from a study of T cell repertoires in cytomegalovirus infection. Study outcomes and limitations: CMV-specific HLA-C-restricted TCR beta clonotypes dominated the ex vivo response.

The sequencing sample was made of PBMCs. This TCR came from a human donor in good health (CMV status not recorded). Some clones in this sample may be carry-over from other donors' samples.

Here the CDR3 reads CASSLESGGYQPQHF. CDR3 DNA: TGTGCCAGCAGCTTAGAGTCAGGGGGCTATCAGCCCCAGCATTTT. This sequence joins TRBV7-2 and TRBJ1-5; 8 nucleotides match TRBD1. J was trimmed by 5 bases and V by 1 base; bases with no gene match: 4. The CDR3 is 15 residues long. Germline V gene data show CDR1 as SGHTA and CDR2 as FQGNSA.